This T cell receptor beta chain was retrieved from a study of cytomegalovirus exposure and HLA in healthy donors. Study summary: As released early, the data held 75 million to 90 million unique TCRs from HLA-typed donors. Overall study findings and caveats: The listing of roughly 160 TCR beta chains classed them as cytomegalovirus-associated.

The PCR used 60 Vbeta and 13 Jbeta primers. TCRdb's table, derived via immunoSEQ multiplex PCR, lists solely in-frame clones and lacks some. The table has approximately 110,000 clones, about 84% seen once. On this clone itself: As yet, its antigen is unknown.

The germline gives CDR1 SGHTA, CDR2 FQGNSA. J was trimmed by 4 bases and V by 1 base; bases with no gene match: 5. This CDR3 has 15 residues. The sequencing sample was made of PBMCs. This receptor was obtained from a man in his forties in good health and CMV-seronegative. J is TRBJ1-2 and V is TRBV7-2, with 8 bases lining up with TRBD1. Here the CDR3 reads CASSLGQGASYGYTF. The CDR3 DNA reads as TGTGCCAGCAGCTTAGGGCAGGGGGCTTCCTATGGCTACACCTTC.